This T cell receptor (beta chain) comes out of a study of molecular identifiers for immune sequencing clone quantification. To note about this clonotype: The junction does not match germline at one end; this may be a read error.

MiXCR was run by TCRdb on the PCR reads, yielding one entry per CDR3 protein. The table has approximately 590,000 distinct CDR3 sequences, around 25% seen once. This CDR3 has 13 residues. In germline, CDR1 is SEHNR, CDR2 FQNEAQ (reference sequence). This receptor was obtained from a human donor in good health. Some libraries in this study had Jurkat cell RNA spiked in. Sample: naive CD8+ T cells from blood, with Jurkat cell RNA spiked in. The subset was: FACS-sorted CD8+CD4-CCR7+CD45RA+ naive T cells. This sequence joins TRBV7-9 and TRBJ2-5; the D is unclear. In nucleotides, the CDR3 is TGTGCCGGCAGCTTAATCAGACAAAAGACCCAGTACTTC. Translating gives CAGSLIRQKTQYF.